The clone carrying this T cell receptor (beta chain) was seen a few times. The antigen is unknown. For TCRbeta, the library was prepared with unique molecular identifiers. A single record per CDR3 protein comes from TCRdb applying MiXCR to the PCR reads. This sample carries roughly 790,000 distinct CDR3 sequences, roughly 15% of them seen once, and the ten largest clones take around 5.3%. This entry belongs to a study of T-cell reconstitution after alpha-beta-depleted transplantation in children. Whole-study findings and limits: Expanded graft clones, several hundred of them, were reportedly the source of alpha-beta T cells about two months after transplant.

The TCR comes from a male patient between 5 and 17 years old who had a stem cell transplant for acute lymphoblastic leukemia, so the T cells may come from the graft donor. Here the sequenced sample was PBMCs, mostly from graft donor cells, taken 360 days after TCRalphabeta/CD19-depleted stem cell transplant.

The CDR3 is CATSGGGGHQPQHF. The CDR3 DNA is TGTGCCACCAGTGGAGGTGGGGGGCACCAGCCCCAGCATTTT. The rearrangement uses TRBV24-1 and TRBJ1-5; tentatively, D is TRBD1 (6 bases). CDR1 and CDR2 (germline): KGHDR, SFDVKD. V was shortened by 5 bases and J by 7 bases, with 14 bases between the two germline ends. The CDR3 runs 14 residues.